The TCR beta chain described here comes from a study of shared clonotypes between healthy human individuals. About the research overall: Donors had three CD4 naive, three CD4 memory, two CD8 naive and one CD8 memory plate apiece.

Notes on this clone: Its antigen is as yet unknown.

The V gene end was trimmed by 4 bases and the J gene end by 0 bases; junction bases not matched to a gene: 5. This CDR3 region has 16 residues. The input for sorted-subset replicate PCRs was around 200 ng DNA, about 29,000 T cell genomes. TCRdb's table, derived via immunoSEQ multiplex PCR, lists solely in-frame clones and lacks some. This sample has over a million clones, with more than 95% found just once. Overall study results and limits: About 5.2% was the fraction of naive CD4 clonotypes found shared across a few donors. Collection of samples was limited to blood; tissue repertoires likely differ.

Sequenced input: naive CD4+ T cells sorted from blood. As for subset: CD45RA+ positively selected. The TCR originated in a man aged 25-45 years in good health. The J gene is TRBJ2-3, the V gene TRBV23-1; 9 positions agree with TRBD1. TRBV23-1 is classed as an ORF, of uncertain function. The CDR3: CASSRRDRASTDTQYF. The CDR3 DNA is TGCGCCAGCAGTCGCCGGGACAGGGCTAGCACAGATACGCAGTATTTT.